The clone carrying this T cell receptor (beta chain) has more than one count but fewer than ten. This record comes from a study of CD8+ T cells in alopecia areata. RNA, once extracted, was reverse transcribed into cDNA for use as the sequencing template. Measured with immunoSEQ multiplex PCR; TCRdb has only the in-frame clones, and not every one. The profile shows roughly 150,000 clones, 55% of them singletons. PBMCs yielded sorted CD4+ and CD8+ T cells. CDR3 length equals 15 residues. V gave up 3 bases and J gave up 4 bases; unmatched junction bases: 5. CDR1 and CDR2 from the germline V gene are SGHVS and FQNEAQ.

The sequence derives from a human donor in good health. This chain connects TRBV7-8 to TRBJ2-1, with 8 bases matching TRBD2. Sequenced input: CD4+ T cells sorted from blood. The CDR3 loop reads CASSFSGASYNEQFF. CDR3 bases: TGTGCCAGCAGCTTTAGCGGGGCATCTTACAATGAGCAGTTCTTC.